This TCR beta chain was identified during a study of CD8 T cells in ankylosing spondylitis. This clonotype occurred many times. Using its own MiXCR run on the 5' RACE reads, TCRdb lists one record per CDR3 protein. Here the sample spans roughly 39,000 distinct CDR3 sequences, around 2.8% being singletons. The CDR3 has 16 residues. From germline, CDR1 is SGDLS and CDR2 YYNGEE. With V trimmed by 1 base and J by 5 bases, 11 bases remained unmatched. Material for sequencing was blood, either unsorted or a sorted T cell fraction (not recorded which). The chain joins TRBV9 to TRBJ2-7; 8 positions match TRBD1. The TCR originated in a male donor with ankylosing spondylitis or in good health (not recorded which). CDR3 sequence (DNA): TGTGCCAGCAGCGTAAATGCCAGGGGGCTGTGGAACGAGCAGTACTTC. Translating it yields CASSVNARGLWNEQYF.